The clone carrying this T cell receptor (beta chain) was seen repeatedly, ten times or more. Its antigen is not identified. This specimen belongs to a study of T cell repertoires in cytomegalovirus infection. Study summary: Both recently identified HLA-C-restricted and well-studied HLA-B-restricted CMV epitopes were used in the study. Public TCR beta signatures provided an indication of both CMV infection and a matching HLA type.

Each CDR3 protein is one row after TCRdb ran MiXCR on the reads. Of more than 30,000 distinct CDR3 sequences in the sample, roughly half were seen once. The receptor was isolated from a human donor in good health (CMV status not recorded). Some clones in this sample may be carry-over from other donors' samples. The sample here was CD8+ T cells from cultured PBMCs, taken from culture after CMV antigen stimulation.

This chain's CDR3 is CASSLDWRGTNTEAFF. The CDR3 DNA follows: TGTGCCAGCAGCTTAGACTGGAGGGGTACGAACACTGAAGCTTTCTTT. The chain is built from TRBV7-2 and TRBJ1-1; D is perhaps TRBD1 (5 bases). CDR1 and CDR2 (germline): SGHTA, FQGNSA. The germline V and J ends were trimmed by 1 base and 1 base, with 13 bases remaining between them. The CDR3 consists of 16 residues.